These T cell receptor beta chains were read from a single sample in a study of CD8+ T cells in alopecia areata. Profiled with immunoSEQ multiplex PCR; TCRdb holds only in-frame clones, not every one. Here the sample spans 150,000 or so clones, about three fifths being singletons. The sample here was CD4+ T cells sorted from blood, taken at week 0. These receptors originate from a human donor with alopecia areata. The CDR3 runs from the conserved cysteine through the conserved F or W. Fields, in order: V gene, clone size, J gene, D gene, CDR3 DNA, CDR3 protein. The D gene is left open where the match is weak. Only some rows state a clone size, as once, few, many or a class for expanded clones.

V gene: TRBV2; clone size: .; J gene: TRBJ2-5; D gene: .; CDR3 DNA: TGTGCCAGCAGTGTAACCGGGACCCCCCGGGTGGAGACCCAGTACTTC; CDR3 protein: CASSVTGTPRVETQYF
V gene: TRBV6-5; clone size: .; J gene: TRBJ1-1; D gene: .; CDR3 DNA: TGTGCCAGCAGTTACTGGGAGAACACTGAAGCTTTCTTT; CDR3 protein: CASSYWENTEAFF
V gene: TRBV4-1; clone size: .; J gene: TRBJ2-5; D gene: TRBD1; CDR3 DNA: TGCGCCAGCAGCCAACCGACAGGGGAGGAGACCCAGTACTTC; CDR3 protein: CASSQPTGEETQYF
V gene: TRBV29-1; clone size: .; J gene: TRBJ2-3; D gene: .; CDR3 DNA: TGCAGCGTTCTACAGGGTGGATACACAGATACGCAGTATTTT; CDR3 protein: CSVLQGGYTDTQYF
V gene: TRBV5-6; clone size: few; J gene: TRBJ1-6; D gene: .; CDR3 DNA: TGTGCCAGCAGCTTGGACGAGGGAAACTATAATTCACCCCTCCACTTT; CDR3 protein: CASSLDEGNYNSPLHF
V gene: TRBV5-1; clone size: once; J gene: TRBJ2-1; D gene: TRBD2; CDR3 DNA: TGCGCCAGCAGCTTGACCGGGGGGAAGGTTAATGAGCAGTTCTTC; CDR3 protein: CASSLTGGKVNEQFF
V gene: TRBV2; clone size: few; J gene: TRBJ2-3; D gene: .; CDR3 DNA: TGTGCCAGCAGTGAAAGGGAGGGCACAGATACGCAGTATTTT; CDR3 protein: CASSEREGTDTQYF
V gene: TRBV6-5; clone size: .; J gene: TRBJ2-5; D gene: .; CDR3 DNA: TGTGCCAGCAGTTTCTCGACAGGGAGGGAGACCCAGTACTTC; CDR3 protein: CASSFSTGRETQYF
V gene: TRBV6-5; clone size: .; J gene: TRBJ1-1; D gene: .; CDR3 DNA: TGTGCCAGCAGTCTTGGGGCGGGCACTGAAGCTTTCTTT; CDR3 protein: CASSLGAGTEAFF
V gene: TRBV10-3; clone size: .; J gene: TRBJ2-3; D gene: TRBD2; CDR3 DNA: TGTGCCATCGGACGGGCGGGGGGCACAGATACGCAGTATTTT; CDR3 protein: CAIGRAGGTDTQYF
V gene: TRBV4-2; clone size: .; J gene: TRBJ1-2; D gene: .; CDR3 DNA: TGTGCCAGCAGCCAAGCGGGCAGCGGAGGGGTCAATGGCTACACCTTC; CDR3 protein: CASSQAGSGGVNGYTF
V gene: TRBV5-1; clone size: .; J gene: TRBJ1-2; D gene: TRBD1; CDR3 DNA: TGCGCCAGCAGCTCTGGACAGGGCGACTATGGCTACACCTTC; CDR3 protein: CASSSGQGDYGYTF
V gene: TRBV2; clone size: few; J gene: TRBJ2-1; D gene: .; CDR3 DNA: TGTGCCAGCAGTAATTACAATGAGCAGTTCTTC; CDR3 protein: CASSNYNEQFF
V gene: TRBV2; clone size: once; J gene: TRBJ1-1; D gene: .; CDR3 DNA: TGTGCCAGCAGTTCTTTTGGTGAAGCTTTCTTT; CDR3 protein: CASSSFGEAFF
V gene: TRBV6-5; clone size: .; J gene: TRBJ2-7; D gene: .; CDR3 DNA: TGTGCCAGCAGTCGAGGACTACTTCCCTACGAGCAGTACTTC; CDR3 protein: CASSRGLLPYEQYF
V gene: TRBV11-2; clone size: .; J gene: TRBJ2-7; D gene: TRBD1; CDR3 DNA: TGTGCCAGCAGCTTCCAGGGGGCGGAGCAGTACTTC; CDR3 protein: CASSFQGAEQYF
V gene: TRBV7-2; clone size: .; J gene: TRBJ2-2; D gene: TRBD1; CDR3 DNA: TGTGCCAGCAGCTACGGGACAGGAAGCGGGGAGCTGTTTTTT; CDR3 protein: CASSYGTGSGELFF
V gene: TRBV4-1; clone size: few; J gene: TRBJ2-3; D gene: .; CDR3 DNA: TGCGCCAGCAGCCAAACTCTCGGCGCGAGGGTCACAGATACGCAGTATTTT; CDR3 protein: CASSQTLGARVTDTQYF
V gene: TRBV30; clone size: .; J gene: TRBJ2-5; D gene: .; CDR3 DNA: TGTGCCTGGAGTGTACTGGGAGAGACCCAGTACTTC; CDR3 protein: CAWSVLGETQYF
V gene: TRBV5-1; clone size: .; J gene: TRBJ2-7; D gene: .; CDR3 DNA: TGCGCCAGCAGTGTGGGGGTAACCTACTACGAGCAGTACTTC; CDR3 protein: CASSVGVTYYEQYF
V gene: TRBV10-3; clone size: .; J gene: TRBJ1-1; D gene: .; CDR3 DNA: TGTGCCATCAGTGACGGGCGGACTGAAGCTTTCTTT; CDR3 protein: CAISDGRTEAFF
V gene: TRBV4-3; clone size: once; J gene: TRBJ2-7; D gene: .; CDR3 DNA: TGCGCCAGCAGCCAAGTCTTGGACAGCTACGAGCAGTACTTC; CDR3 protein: CASSQVLDSYEQYF
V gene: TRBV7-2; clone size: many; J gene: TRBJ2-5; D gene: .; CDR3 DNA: TGTGCCAGCAGCTTAGACAGGGTGGGGGGAGAGACCCAGTACTTC; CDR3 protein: CASSLDRVGGETQYF
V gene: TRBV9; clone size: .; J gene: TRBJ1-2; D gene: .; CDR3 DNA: TGTGCCAGCAGCCCTGAACACGACAGACTCTATGGCTACACCTTC; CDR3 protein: CASSPEHDRLYGYTF
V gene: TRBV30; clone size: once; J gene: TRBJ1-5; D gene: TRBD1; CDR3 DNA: TGTGCCTGGAGTCCCCGGACAGGCGGGGTTCGGCCCCAGCATTTT; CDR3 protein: CAWSPRTGGVRPQHF
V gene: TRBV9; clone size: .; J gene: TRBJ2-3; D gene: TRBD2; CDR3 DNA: TGTGCCAGCAGCGTATTCTCGGGCGGGGGAGTCGCAGATACGCAGTATTTT; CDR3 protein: CASSVFSGGGVADTQYF
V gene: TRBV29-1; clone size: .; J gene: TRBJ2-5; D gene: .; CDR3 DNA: TGCAGCGTCCATCGGGTCCAAGAGACCCAGTACTTC; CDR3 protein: CSVHRVQETQYF
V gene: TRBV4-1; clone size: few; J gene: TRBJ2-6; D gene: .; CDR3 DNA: TGCGCCAGCAGCCTCAGGGGCACTGGGGCCAACGTCCTGACTTTC; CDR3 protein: CASSLRGTGANVLTF
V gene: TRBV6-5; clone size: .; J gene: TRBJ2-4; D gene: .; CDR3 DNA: TGTGCCAGCAAGAAAGGAGCCAAAAACATTCAGTACTTC; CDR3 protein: CASKKGAKNIQYF
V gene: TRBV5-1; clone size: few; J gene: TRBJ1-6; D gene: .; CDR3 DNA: TGCGCCAGCAGCCCTTCGGAGGGCTCACCCCTCCACTTT; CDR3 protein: CASSPSEGSPLHF
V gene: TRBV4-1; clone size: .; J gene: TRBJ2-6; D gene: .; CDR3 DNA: TGCGCCAGCAGCCAAGGCGAGGGGACTGGGGCCAACGTCCTGACTTTC; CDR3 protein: CASSQGEGTGANVLTF
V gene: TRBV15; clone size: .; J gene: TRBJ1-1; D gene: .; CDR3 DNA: TGTGCCACCAGCAGAGATAGGGGTAACACTGAAGCTTTCTTT; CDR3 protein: CATSRDRGNTEAFF
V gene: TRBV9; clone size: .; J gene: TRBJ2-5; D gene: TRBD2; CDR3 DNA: TGTGCCAGCAGCGTAGATAGCGGGGGGCGAGAGACCCAGTACTTC; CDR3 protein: CASSVDSGGRETQYF
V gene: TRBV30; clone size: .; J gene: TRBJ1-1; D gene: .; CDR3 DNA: TGTGCCTGGAGTGTACTGGGAAACACTGAAGCTTTCTTT; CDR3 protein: CAWSVLGNTEAFF
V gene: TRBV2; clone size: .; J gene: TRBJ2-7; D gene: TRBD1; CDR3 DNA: TGTGCCAGCAATTTGGGACAGGGCTACGAGCAGTACTTC; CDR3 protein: CASNLGQGYEQYF
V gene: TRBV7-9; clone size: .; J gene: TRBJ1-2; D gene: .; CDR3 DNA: TGTGCCAGCAGCTCACGAGTAGAGCAATGGGATTATGGCTACACCTTC; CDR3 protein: CASSSRVEQWDYGYTF
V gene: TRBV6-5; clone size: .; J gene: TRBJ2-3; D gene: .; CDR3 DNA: TGTGCCAGCAGTTTAATGACAGGTAGCACAGATACGCAGTATTTT; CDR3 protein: CASSLMTGSTDTQYF
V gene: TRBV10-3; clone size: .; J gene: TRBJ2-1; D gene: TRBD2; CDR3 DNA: TGTGCCATCAGTGGACGACTAGCTGAGCAGTTCTTC; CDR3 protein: CAISGRLAEQFF
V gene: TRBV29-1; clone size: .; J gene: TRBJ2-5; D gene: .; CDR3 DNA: TGCAGCGTTGTTAGAGAAGAGACCCAGTACTTC; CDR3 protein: CSVVREETQYF
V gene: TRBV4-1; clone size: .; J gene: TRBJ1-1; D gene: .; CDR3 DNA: TGCGCCAGCAACCACCAAGGTCAGGCGGTGGCGGGATTAACCACTGAAGCTTTCTTT; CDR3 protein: CASNHQGQAVAGLTTEAFF
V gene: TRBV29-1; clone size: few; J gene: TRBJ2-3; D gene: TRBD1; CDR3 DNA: TGCAGCGTTGAGGGACAGGGAGCGGATACGCAGTATTTT; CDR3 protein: CSVEGQGADTQYF
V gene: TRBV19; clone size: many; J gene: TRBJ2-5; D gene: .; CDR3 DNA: TGTGCCAGTAGTAACAGCCAACATTTAGGGGAGACCCAGTACTTC; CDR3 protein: CASSNSQHLGETQYF
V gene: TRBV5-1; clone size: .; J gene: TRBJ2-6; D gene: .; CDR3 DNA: TGCGCCAGCAGCCTGGACGGATCTGTGGGGGCCAACGTCCTGACTTTC; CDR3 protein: CASSLDGSVGANVLTF
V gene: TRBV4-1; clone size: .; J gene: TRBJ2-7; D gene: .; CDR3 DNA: TGCGCCAGCAGCCAAGATCCCCGGACCCCTTTCTCCTACGAGCAGTACTTC; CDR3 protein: CASSQDPRTPFSYEQYF
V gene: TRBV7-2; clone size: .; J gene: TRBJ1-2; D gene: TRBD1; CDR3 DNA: TGTGCCAGCAGCTTGAGGGGGCTTGGCTACACCTTC; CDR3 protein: CASSLRGLGYTF